The rows below give T cell receptor beta chains drawn from one sample of a study of metastatic and nonmetastatic thyroid tumors. TCRdb re-called clones from the PCR reads using MiXCR. This table holds approximately 21,000 clones, 23% found once. Sequencing was performed on blood. The receptors derive from a male donor with papillary thyroid cancer or a benign thyroid nodule (not recorded which). Some clones in this sample may be carry-over from other donors' samples. The CDR3 runs from the conserved cysteine through the conserved F or W. A D gene is named only where the DNA matches it firmly. Only part of the rows carry a size: once, few, many, or a class if the clone is expanded.

>TRBV20-1|NA|TRBJ2-7|NA
CSARDPSQAYNEQYF
TGCAGTGCTAGAGATCCTAGTCAGGCATACAACGAGCAGTACTTC
>TRBV6-2/TRBV6-3|NA|TRBJ1-2|NA
CASSYTLGSDTFYGYTF
TGTGCCAGCAGTTACACCCTTGGGTCCGACACCTTCTATGGCTACACCTTC
>TRBV6-2/TRBV6-3|NA|TRBJ2-7|NA
CASSYSGTLLFLYF
TGTGCCAGCAGTTACTCGGGGACTCTACTCTTTCTGTACTTC
>TRBV20-1|NA|TRBJ2-3|NA
CSASLTRDTQYF
TGCAGTGCTAGCCTCACTAGGGATACGCAGTATTTT
>TRBV15|NA|TRBJ2-7|many
CATSSGGQTSYEQYF
TGTGCCACCAGCTCCGGCGGACAGACCTCCTACGAGCAGTACTTC
>TRBV6-2/TRBV6-3|TRBD2|TRBJ2-3|few
CASRPQSGRAFTDTQYF
TGTGCCAGCAGACCCCAAAGCGGGAGGGCCTTCACAGATACGCAGTATTTT
>TRBV6-1|NA|TRBJ1-1|many
CASSQGGRTEAFF
TGTGCCAGCAGTCAAGGAGGTCGGACTGAAGCTTTCTTT
>TRBV18|NA|TRBJ2-5|NA
CASSFQRAQETQYF
TGTGCCAGCAGCTTCCAAAGAGCGCAAGAGACCCAGTACTTC
>TRBV27|TRBD1|TRBJ2-7|NA
CASSLSSPAQGRTYEQYF
TGTGCCAGCAGTTTATCCAGCCCCGCACAGGGGCGAACCTACGAGCAGTACTTC
>TRBV25-1|NA|TRBJ1-2|NA
CASIGSGIYGYSF
TGTGCCAGCATTGGTTCCGGGATCTATGGCTACAGCTTC
>TRBV29-1|NA|TRBJ1-2|NA
CSPAFPGRYGYTF
TGCAGCCCTGCCTTCCCTGGTCGGTATGGCTACACCTTC
>TRBV6-1|NA|TRBJ2-6|few
CASSEAGGGANVLTF
TGTGCCAGCAGTGAAGCGGGGGGTGGGGCCAACGTCCTGACTTTC
>TRBV28|TRBD2|TRBJ2-1|many
CASSFPGGRVHNNEQFF
TGTGCCAGCAGTTTCCCCGGGGGGAGGGTCCACAACAATGAGCAGTTCTTC
>TRBV6-2/TRBV6-3|NA|TRBJ2-1|many
CASRAHRARSYNEQFF
TGTGCCAGCAGAGCCCACAGGGCCCGCTCCTACAATGAGCAGTTCTTC
>TRBV28|NA|TRBJ2-7|many
CATNRKIRVSSYEQYF
TGTGCCACCAACCGCAAGATCAGGGTCTCCTCCTACGAGCAGTACTTC
>TRBV12-3/TRBV12-4|TRBD2|TRBJ2-7|many
CASTPSGRTPEQYF
TGTGCCAGCACTCCTAGCGGGAGAACGCCCGAGCAGTACTTC
>TRBV7-3|NA|TRBJ2-7|many
CASSLEDSPSYEQYF
TGTGCCAGCAGCTTAGAGGACAGTCCCTCCTACGAGCAGTACTTC
>TRBV28|TRBD1|TRBJ1-2|few
CAITGESNYGHTF
TGTGCCATTACAGGGGAAAGTAACTATGGCCACACCTTC
>TRBV6-1|TRBD1|TRBJ1-5|NA
CASSQGAQSNQPQHF
TGTGCCAGTTCACAGGGGGCGCAAAGCAATCAGCCCCAGCATTTT
>TRBV7-9|NA|TRBJ1-3|NA
CASSLRGGNTIYF
TGTGCCAGCAGCTTACGGGGTGGAAACACCATATATTTT
>TRBV9|TRBD1|TRBJ1-6|many
CASSPRTGGMDSPLHF
TGTGCCAGCAGCCCCCGGACAGGGGGTATGGATTCACCCCTCCACTTT
>TRBV20-1|TRBD2|TRBJ2-1|NA
CSARDVAGGRNEQFF
TGCAGTGCTAGAGATGTAGCGGGAGGGCGAAATGAGCAGTTCTTC
>TRBV7-8|NA|TRBJ2-7|NA
CASSLGAGLREQYF
TGTGCCAGCAGTTTGGGGGCAGGGCTGCGCGAGCAGTACTTC
>TRBV11-2|TRBD2|TRBJ2-7|many
CASSLVSAGGSYEQYF
TGTGCCAGCAGCTTAGTTTCGGCGGGAGGCTCCTACGAGCAGTACTTC
>TRBV12-3/TRBV12-4|NA|TRBJ2-1|few
CASSLSADNEQFF
TGTGCCAGCAGTTTGTCGGCGGACAATGAGCAGTTCTTC